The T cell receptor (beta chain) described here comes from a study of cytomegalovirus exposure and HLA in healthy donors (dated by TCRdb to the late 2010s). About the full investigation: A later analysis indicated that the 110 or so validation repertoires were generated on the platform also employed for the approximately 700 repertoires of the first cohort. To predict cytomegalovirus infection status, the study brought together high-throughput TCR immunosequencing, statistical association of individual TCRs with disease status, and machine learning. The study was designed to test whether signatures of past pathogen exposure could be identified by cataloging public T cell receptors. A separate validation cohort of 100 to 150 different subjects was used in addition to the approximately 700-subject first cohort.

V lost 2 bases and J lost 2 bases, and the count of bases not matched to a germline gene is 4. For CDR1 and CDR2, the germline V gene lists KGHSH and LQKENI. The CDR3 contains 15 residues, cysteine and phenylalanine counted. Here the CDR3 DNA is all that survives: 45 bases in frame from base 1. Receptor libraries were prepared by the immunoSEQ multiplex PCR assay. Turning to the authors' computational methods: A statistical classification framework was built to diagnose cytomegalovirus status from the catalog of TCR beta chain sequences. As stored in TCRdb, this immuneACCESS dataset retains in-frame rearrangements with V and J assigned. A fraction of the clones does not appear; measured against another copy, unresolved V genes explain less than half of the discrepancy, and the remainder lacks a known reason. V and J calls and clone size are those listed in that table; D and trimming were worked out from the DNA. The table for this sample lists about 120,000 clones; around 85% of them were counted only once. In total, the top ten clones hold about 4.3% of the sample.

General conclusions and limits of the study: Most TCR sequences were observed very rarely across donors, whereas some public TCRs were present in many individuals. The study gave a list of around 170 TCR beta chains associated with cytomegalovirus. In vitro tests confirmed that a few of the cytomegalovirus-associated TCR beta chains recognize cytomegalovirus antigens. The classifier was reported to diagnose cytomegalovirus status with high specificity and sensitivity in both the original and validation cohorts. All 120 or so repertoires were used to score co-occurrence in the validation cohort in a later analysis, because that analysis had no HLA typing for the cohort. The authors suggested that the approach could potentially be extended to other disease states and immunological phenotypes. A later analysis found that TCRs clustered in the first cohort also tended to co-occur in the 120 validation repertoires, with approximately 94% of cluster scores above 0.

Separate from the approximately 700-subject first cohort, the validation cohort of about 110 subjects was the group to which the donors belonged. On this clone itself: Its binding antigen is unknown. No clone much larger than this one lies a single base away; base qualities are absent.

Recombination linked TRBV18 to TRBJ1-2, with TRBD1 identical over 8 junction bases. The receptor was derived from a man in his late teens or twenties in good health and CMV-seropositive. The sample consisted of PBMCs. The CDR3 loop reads CASSPATGENYGYTF. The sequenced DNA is TGTGCCAGCTCACCAGCGACAGGGGAGAACTATGGCTACACCTTC.